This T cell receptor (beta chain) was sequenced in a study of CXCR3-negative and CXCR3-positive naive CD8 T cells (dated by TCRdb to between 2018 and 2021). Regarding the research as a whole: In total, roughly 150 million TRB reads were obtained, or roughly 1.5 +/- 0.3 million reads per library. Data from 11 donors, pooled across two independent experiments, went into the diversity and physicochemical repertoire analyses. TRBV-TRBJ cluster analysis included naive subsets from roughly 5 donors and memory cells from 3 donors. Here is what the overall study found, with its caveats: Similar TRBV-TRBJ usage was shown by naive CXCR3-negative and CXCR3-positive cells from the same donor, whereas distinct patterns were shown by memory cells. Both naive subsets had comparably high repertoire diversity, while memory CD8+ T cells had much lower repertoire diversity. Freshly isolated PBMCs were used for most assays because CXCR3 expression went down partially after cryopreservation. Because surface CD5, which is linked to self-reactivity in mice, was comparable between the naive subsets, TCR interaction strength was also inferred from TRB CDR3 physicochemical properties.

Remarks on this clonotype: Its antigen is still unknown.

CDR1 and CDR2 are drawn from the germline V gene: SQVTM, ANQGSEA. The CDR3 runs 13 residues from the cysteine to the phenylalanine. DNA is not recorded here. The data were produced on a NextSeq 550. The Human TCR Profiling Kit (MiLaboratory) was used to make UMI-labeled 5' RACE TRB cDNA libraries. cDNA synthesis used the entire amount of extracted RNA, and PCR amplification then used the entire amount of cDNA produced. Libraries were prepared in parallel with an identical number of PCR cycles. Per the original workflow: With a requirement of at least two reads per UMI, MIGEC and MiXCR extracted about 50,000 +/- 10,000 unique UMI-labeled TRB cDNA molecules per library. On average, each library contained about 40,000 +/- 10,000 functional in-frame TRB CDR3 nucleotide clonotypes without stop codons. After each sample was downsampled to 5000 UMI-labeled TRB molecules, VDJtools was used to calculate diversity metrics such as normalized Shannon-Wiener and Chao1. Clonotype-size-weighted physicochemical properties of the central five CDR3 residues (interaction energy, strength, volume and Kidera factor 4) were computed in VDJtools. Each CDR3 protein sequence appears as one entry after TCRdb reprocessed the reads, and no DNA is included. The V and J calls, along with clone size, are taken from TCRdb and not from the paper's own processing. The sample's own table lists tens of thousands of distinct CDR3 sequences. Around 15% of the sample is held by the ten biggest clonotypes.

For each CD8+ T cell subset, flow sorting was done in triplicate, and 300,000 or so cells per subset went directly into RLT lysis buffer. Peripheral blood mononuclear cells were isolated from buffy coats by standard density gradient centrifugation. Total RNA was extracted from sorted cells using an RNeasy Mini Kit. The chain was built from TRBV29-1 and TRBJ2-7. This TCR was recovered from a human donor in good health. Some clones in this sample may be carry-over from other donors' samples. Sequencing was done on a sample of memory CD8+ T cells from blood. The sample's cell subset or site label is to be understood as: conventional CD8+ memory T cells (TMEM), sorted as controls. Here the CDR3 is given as CSVVPGTSYEQYF.